This TCR beta chain appears in the sequencing data of a study of T cell repertoires in cytomegalovirus infection. About the research overall: Used in the study were CMV epitopes, some recently identified and HLA-C-restricted, others well-studied and HLA-B-restricted. Evidence of both CMV infection and a matching HLA type came from public TCR beta signatures.

TCRdb called the reads again in MiXCR, with one record for every CDR3 protein. The table lists about a million distinct CDR3 sequences, approximately 31% of them singletons. The CDR3 length is 15 residues. The germline gives CDR1 LNHDA, CDR2 SQIVND (reference sequence). V lost 3 bases and J lost 2, with 11 bases in between. In regard to this clonotype: Its antigen is currently unknown.

General observations from the study: Ex vivo, HLA-C-restricted CMV-specific TCR beta clonotypes prevailed over the rest of the response. The study identified carriers of CMV plus the relevant HLA from cumulative public TCR beta family frequency.

The source material was cultured CD8+ T cells from PBMCs, sampled from culture after CMV antigen stimulation. The chain has TRBV19 and TRBJ2-1; D remains ambiguous. This clonotype originated in a human donor in good health (CMV status not recorded). Some clones in this sample may be carry-over from other donors' samples. CDR3 sequence: CASSIRLSPYNEQFF. The DNA for the CDR3 is TGTGCCAGTAGTATTCGTCTATCCCCCTACAATGAGCAGTTCTTC.